Listed here are 2 T cell receptor beta chains from one sample, sequenced in a study of cytomegalovirus exposure and HLA in healthy donors. 13 Jbeta primers and 60 Vbeta primers were used for the PCR. Assay: immunoSEQ multiplex PCR; the TCRdb copy retains only in-frame clones and omits some. Here the sample spans fewer than 250,000 clones, 75% to 80% being singletons. Sequenced input: PBMCs. The receptors originated from a man younger than 30 in good health and CMV-seronegative.

V is TRBV11-2 and J is TRBJ2-7; 10 bases line up with TRBD2. CDR1 is SGHAT, CDR2 FQNNGV, per germline. Germline trimming cut 4 bases from V and 6 bases from J; bases unmatched to any gene: 9. CDR3 length: 15 amino acids. CDR3 amino acids: CASSSLAGERLEQYF. The CDR3 DNA sequence: TGTGCCAGCAGCTCTCTAGCGGGAGAAAGGCTCGAGCAGTACTTC. The whole variable domain, remainder taken from reference TRBV11-2 and TRBJ2-7, is EAGVAQSPRYKIIEKRQSVAFWCNPISGHATLYWYQQILGQGPKLLIQFQNNGVVDDSQLPKDRFSAERLKGVDSTLKIQPAKLEDSAVYLCASSSLAGERLEQYFGPGTRLTVT.

The V and J genes are TRBV2 and TRBJ2-5, with 9 bases aligning to TRBD1. Unmatched junction bases numbered 10, after V lost 6 bases and J lost 5 bases. CDR1 and CDR2 (germline): SNHLY, FYNNEI. The CDR3 totals 15 residues. CDR3 in amino acids: CASSATTGGSETQYF. In nucleotides, the CDR3 is TGTGCCAGCAGCGCAACTACAGGGGGCTCTGAGACCCAGTACTTC.